The T cell receptor (beta chain) under discussion was sequenced for a study of blood T cell repertoires in COVID-19. Study background: Some COVID-19 samples were acute and others convalescent; all came from the United States, Italy and Spain.

The CDR3 contains 16 residues. After removal of 1 base from V and 4 bases from J, the junction contained 6 bases not matched to a gene. The germline V gene encodes CDR1 SEHNR and CDR2 FQNEAQ (reference sequence). Original handling: Estimates of nucleated cell counts were drawn from the amplification of reference gene primers. The assay was immunoSEQ multiplex PCR, and TCRdb's table has in-frame clones only and misses some. V, J and clone size were drawn from that table, and D and trimming were deduced from the DNA. The table has a few hundred thousand clones, about 90% seen once. Everyone who took part was 18 to 89 years old, and they came from 24 US areas. Donors of Cohort 3 who recovered were those that had two negative PCRs, clearance, or symptom resolution.

The sequenced material came from PBMCs or T cells enriched from blood (not recorded which). This clonotype was sampled from a man between 18 and 35 years old who had recovered from COVID-19. The chain recombines TRBV7-9 with TRBJ1-3, with 8 positions matching TRBD1. The CDR3 nucleotides are TGTGCCAGCAGCTTAGTCCGACAGGGGCCCGGAAACACCATATATTTT. Amino acid sequence: CASSLVRQGPGNTIYF.